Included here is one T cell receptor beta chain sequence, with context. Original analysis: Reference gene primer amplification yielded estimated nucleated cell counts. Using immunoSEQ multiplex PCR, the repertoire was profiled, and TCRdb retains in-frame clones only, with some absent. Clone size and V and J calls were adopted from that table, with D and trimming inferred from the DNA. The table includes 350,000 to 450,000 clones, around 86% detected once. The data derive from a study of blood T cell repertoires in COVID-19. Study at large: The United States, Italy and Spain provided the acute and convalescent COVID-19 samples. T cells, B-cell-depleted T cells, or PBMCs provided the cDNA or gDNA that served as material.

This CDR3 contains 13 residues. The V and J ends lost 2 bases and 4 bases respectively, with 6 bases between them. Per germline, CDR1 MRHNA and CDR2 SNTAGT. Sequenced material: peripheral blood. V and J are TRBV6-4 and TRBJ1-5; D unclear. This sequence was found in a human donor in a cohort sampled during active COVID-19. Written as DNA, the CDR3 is TGTGCCAGCAGTGACCGGAGAAATCAGCCCCAGCATTTT. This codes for CASSDRRNQPQHF.